These 29 T cell receptor beta chains originate from one sample sequenced in a study of metastatic and nonmetastatic thyroid tumors. Through MiXCR, TCRdb re-clonotyped the PCR reads. The sample gives about 2,100 clones, about 40% of which show up once; approximately 99.3% is in the top ten. No patient received treatment before thyroid surgery. The sequenced sample was adjacent normal tissue. The receptors come from a female donor with papillary thyroid cancer or a benign thyroid nodule (not recorded which). Some clones in this sample may be carry-over from other donors' samples.

The J gene is TRBJ2-2, the V gene TRBV11-2; 9 positions match TRBD2. The CDR3 is made up of 17 amino acids. CDR1 is SGHAT and CDR2 is FQNNGV in the germline V gene. Trimming cost V 0 bases and J 6 bases; bases outside gene matches: 8. The CDR3 DNA reads as TGTGCCAGCAGCTTAGATTTCGCGGGAGGGCCCTCCGGGGAGCTGTTTTTT. Its protein is CASSLDFAGGPSGELFF.

The genes are TRBV12-3 or TRBV12-4 and TRBJ1-6; a possible D gene is TRBD1 (5 bases). Trimming removed 6 bases from V and 9 bases from J, with 12 bases in between. This CDR3 has 13 amino acids. The CDR3 sequence is CASSPYTGSPLHF. CDR3 nucleotide sequence: TGTGCCAGCAGCCCCTATACAGGTTCACCCCTCCACTTT.

A note on this clone: The CDR3 does not close with the conserved phenylalanine or tryptophan, likely indicating a read error. The rearrangement uses TRBV25-1 and TRBJ1-1; D perhaps matches TRBD1 (5 bases). The CDR3 extends over 14 amino acids. From germline, CDR1 is MGHDK and CDR2 SYGVNS. The V gene lost 2 bases and the J gene lost 2 bases, with 9 bases spanning the gap. DNA for the CDR3: TGTGCCAGCAGTGAAGGGGCGGAAAACACTGAAGCTTTCTCT. It translates to CASSEGAENTEAFS.

The gene calls are TRBV5-1 and TRBJ2-1, with unresolved D. V lost 0 bases, J lost 4 bases, and 14 bases lay in between. Germline V gives CDR1 SGHRS, CDR2 YFSETQ. This CDR3 has 16 residues. CDR3 sequence (DNA): TGCGCCAGCAGCTTGGAGCGCAGGTCTGGGTACAATGAGCAGTTCTTC. Residues: CASSLERRSGYNEQFF. The full variable domain, rest sourced from reference TRBV5-1 and TRBJ2-1, is KAGVTQTPRYLIKTRGQQVTLSCSPISGHRSVSWYQQTPGQGLQFLFEYFSETQRNKGNFPGRFSGRQFSNSRSEMNVSTLELGDSALYLCASSLERRSGYNEQFFGPGTRLTVL.

CDR3 nucleotides: TGTGCCAGCAGTTTAGGCGGGACATGGGACTACGAGCAGTACTTC. Amino acid sequence: CASSLGGTWDYEQYF. The chain has TRBV27 and TRBJ2-7; either TRBD1 or TRBD2 may fit D (6 bases each). From germline, CDR1 is MNHEY and CDR2 SMNVEV (reference sequence). This CDR3 has 15 residues. Between the trimmed V and J ends, which lost 2 bases and 3 bases, there was a span of 14 bases.

This rearrangement joins TRBV20-1 to TRBJ2-5, with D possibly being TRBD1 (6 bases). The CDR3 is made up of 13 amino acids. Germline V gene sequence: CDR1 DFQATT, CDR2 SNEGSKA (reference sequence). Trimming left V 3 bases short and J 4 bases short, with 12 bases between. CDR3 protein: CSASAVRGETQYF. CDR3 nucleotides: TGCAGTGCTAGTGCCGTCAGGGGAGAGACCCAGTACTTC.

The V and J genes are TRBV6-1 and TRBJ2-2; D tentatively fits TRBD1 or TRBD2 (5 bases each). Trimming removed 5 bases from V and 5 bases from J, with 18 bases in between. The germline CDR1 and CDR2 sequences are MNHNS and SASEGT. The CDR3 runs 16 residues. The DNA of the CDR3 is TGTGCCAGCAGTCGAAGTCCCGGGACGGGGACCGGGGAGCTGTTTTTT. This encodes CASSRSPGTGTGELFF.

The chain combines TRBV4-1 with TRBJ2-7, with D hard to call. Trimming pared 4 bases from V and 5 bases from J, leaving 6 bases between. This CDR3 region has 11 residues. Germline CDR1 is MGHRA and CDR2 is YSYEKL. The CDR3 here is CASSRRDEQYF. CDR3 nucleotide sequence: TGCGCCAGCAGCCGCCGGGACGAGCAGTACTTC.

This rearrangement joins TRBV7-2 to TRBJ1-5, with 9 bases aligning to TRBD1. This CDR3 has 18 amino acids. Germline V lookup: CDR1 SGHTA, CDR2 FQGNSA. The V and J ends lost 0 bases and 2 bases, in that order; junction bases with no gene match: 8. The chain's CDR3 is CASSLAVQGASGNQPQHF. DNA for the CDR3: TGTGCCAGCAGCTTAGCGGTACAGGGGGCAAGTGGCAATCAGCCCCAGCATTTT.

In its sample, this clone was seen a few times. V usage is TRBV13 and J usage is TRBJ2-7; tentative D call: TRBD2 (5 bases). The CDR3 sequence is 15 residues long. V lost 0 bases and J 0 bases, leaving 9 bases between the germline ends. The V gene's germline CDR1 is PRHDT and CDR2 FYEKMQ (reference sequence). The CDR3 is CASSLGGRSSYEQYF. The DNA of the CDR3 is TGTGCCAGCAGCTTAGGGGGGAGAAGCTCCTACGAGCAGTACTTC.

The chain is built from TRBV6-6 and TRBJ2-7, with a possible D match to TRBD2 (5 bases). CDR1 and CDR2 from the germline V gene are MNHNY and SVGAGI (reference sequence). The CDR3 loop spans 16 amino acids. Trimming removed 0 bases from V and 1 base from J, with 13 bases in between. The CDR3 DNA follows: TGTGCCAGCAGTTACTCGGGTGGGAGCGGATCCTACGAGCAGTACTTC. This codes for CASSYSGGSGSYEQYF.

This clone was detected only a few times. CDR3 nucleotides: TGTGCCAGCAGTTACTCCTCGGGGTACTTAGACACTGAAGCTTTCTTT. It codes for CASSYSSGYLDTEAFF. The chain joins TRBV6-5 to TRBJ1-1; D is uncertain. Germline CDR1 MNHEY, CDR2 SVGAGI. The CDR3 is 16 amino acids. Trimming pared 0 bases from V and 3 bases from J, leaving 14 bases between.

The chain uses TRBV20-1 and TRBJ2-1; 8 bases map to TRBD2. After removal of 8 bases from V and 5 bases from J, the junction contained 14 bases not matched to a gene. CDR1 is DFQATT, CDR2 SNEGSKA, per germline (reference sequence). The CDR3 has 15 amino acids. CDR3 protein: CSCFAGGTQNNEQFF. For the CDR3, the DNA is TGCAGTTGCTTTGCGGGAGGAACCCAGAACAATGAGCAGTTCTTC.

This chain uses TRBV6-2 or TRBV6-3 with TRBJ1-2, with D hard to call. This CDR3 contains 12 residues. The V end was cut by 4 bases, the J end by 2 bases, with 5 bases between. Per germline, CDR1 MNHEY and CDR2 SVGEGT. As DNA, the CDR3 is TGTGCCAGCAGTTTGGCCAACTATGGCTACACCTTC. Translation gives CASSLANYGYTF.

The V call is TRBV20-1, the J call TRBJ2-7; D is perhaps TRBD2 (6 bases). The CDR3 contains 15 residues. The V gene's germline CDR1 is DFQATT and CDR2 SNEGSKA (reference sequence). Between the trimmed V and J ends, which lost 4 bases and 0 bases, there was a span of 16 bases. The CDR3 nucleotides are TGCAGTGCTATAGTTCTCGGGGGACTCTCCTACGAGCAGTACTTC. This codes for CSAIVLGGLSYEQYF.

This chain connects TRBV6-1 to TRBJ1-1; 9 bases map to TRBD1. The length of the CDR3 is 15 residues. V was clipped by 7 bases and J by 1 base; unmatched bases: 7. Germline V gene data show CDR1 as MNHNS and CDR2 as SASEGT. The CDR3 DNA reads as TGTGCCAGCATCCGGGACAGGGTTACGAACACTGAAGCTTTCTTT. Translating gives CASIRDRVTNTEAFF.

This clone was detected a few times. The V call is TRBV20-1, the J call TRBJ1-2, with D maybe TRBD1 (5 bases). The germline V gene has CDR1 DFQATT and CDR2 SNEGSKA (reference sequence). There are 14 residues in the CDR3. Trimming removed 1 base at V and 2 bases at J, with 11 bases between. CDR3 loop: CSARAEGRNYGYTF. Here the CDR3 DNA reads TGCAGTGCTAGAGCTGAGGGGCGCAACTATGGCTACACCTTC.

This clone appeared a few times. This chain links TRBV28 with TRBJ2-7; tentative D call: TRBD2 (6 bases). Trimming left V 6 bases short and J 3 bases short, with 12 bases between. This CDR3 is 13 amino acids long. Germline CDR1 and CDR2: MDHEN and SYDVKM. Here the CDR3 reads CASRPAGSYEQYF. The CDR3 DNA is TGTGCCAGCAGGCCGGCCGGGAGCTACGAGCAGTACTTC.

J is TRBJ2-1 and V is TRBV3-1; the match to TRBD2 covers 8 bases. With 6 bases clipped from V and 0 bases from J, the junction kept 4 bases outside the gene matches. Germline V gives CDR1 LGHDT, CDR2 YNNKEL (reference sequence). This CDR3 is 15 amino acids long. This chain's CDR3 is CASSRLASSYNEQFF. CDR3 sequence (DNA): TGTGCCAGCAGTCGACTAGCGAGCTCCTACAATGAGCAGTTCTTC.

This clone has more than one count but fewer than ten. This chain links TRBV15 with TRBJ2-7, with D maybe TRBD2 (7 bases). The CDR3 totals 15 residues. V lost 0 bases, J lost 5 bases, and 14 bases lay in between. Germline V gene data show CDR1 as LNHNV and CDR2 as YYDKDF (reference sequence). The CDR3 nucleotides are TGTGCCACCAGCAGAGATCTTACAGGGAGGGACGAGCAGTACTTC. It yields the protein CATSRDLTGRDEQYF. Using reference TRBV15 and TRBJ2-7 for the parts outside the CDR3, the full variable domain is DAMVIQNPRYQVTQFGKPVTLSCSQTLNHNVMYWYQQKSSQAPKLLFHYYDKDFNNEADTPDNFQSRRPNTSFCFLDIRSPGLGDTAMYLCATSRDLTGRDEQYFGPGTRLTVT.

The CDR3 loop is CASSLGGVRYGYTF. CDR3 DNA: TGTGCCAGCAGCTTGGGCGGGGTTCGGTATGGCTACACCTTC. The rearrangement links TRBV5-8 to TRBJ1-2; D is uncertain. The ends were cut back, 0 bases at V and 5 bases at J, with 11 bases in the middle. The germline gives CDR1 SGHTS, CDR2 YDEGEE. The CDR3 consists of 14 residues. Full variable domain (rest looked up from reference TRBV5-8 and TRBJ1-2): EAGVTQSPTHLIKTRGQQATLRCSPISGHTSVYWYQQALGLGLQFLLWYDEGEERNRGNFPPRFSGRQFPNYSSELNVNALELEDSALYLCASSLGGVRYGYTFGSGTRLTVV.

This clone was counted once. The chain carries TRBV11-3 and TRBJ2-7, with 7 nucleotides matching TRBD1. Trimming took 5 bases from V and 6 from J; bases not matched to a gene: 7. The CDR3 totals 13 residues. Germline values: CDR1 SGHNT, CDR2 YENEEA. In nucleotides, the CDR3 is TGTGCCAGCAGCCCCGGGACAGTGGTCGAGCAGTACTTC. Its translation is CASSPGTVVEQYF.

The chain links TRBV20-1 to TRBJ1-5; TRBD1 agrees at 7 bases. There are 15 residues in the CDR3. The ends lost 0 bases at V and 4 bases at J; junction bases unmatched: 6. Looked up from germline, CDR1 is DFQATT and CDR2 is SNEGSKA (reference sequence). The CDR3 DNA is TGCAGTGCTAGAGAGATAGGGACAGCGAATCAGCCCCAGCATTTT. The encoded protein is CSAREIGTANQPQHF.

The chain joins TRBV19 to TRBJ1-1, with D uncertain. The CDR3 totals 13 residues. The germline V gene encodes CDR1 LNHDA and CDR2 SQIVND (reference sequence). Trimming removed 6 bases at V and 4 bases at J, with 12 bases between. The CDR3 DNA is TGTGCCAGTAGAAGGCCCCTGGGCACTGAAGCTTTCTTT. It encodes CASRRPLGTEAFF.

The chain carries TRBV6-5 and TRBJ2-7, with D hard to call. This CDR3 contains 15 residues. The V gene's germline CDR1 is MNHEY and CDR2 SVGAGI. Trimming stripped 0 bases from V and 2 bases from J, with 11 bases between. The CDR3 here is CASSYSMQETYEQYF. As DNA, the CDR3 is TGTGCCAGCAGTTACTCGATGCAGGAGACCTACGAGCAGTACTTC.

This chain connects TRBV6-1 to TRBJ1-1; weak D call: TRBD1 (5 bases). This CDR3 has 14 residues. Between the trimmed V and J ends, which lost 11 bases and 4 bases, there was a span of 20 bases. The germline gives CDR1 MNHNS, CDR2 SASEGT. CDR3 region: CAARDPSWATEAFF. CDR3 DNA sequence: TGTGCCGCCCGGGACCCTAGTTGGGCCACTGAAGCTTTCTTT.

V is TRBV20-1 and J is TRBJ2-1; the match to TRBD2 covers 11 bases. Looked up from germline, CDR1 is DFQATT and CDR2 is SNEGSKA (reference sequence). The CDR3 has 16 residues. V shed 3 bases, J shed 3 bases, and the junction held 7 bases outside the gene matches. The DNA for the CDR3 is TGCAGTGCTAGCGGCTCTCTAGCGGGGGGCTACAATGAGCAGTTCTTC. This sequence encodes CSASGSLAGGYNEQFF.

This chain connects TRBV20-1 to TRBJ1-2, with D uncertain. The CDR3 totals 14 residues. V lost 0 bases to trimming and J lost 3 bases, with 11 bases between them. Germline lookup yields CDR1 DFQATT and CDR2 SNEGSKA (reference sequence). CDR3 sequence reads: CSARETLNDYGYTF. In DNA form, the CDR3 reads TGCAGTGCTAGAGAAACCCTAAATGACTATGGCTACACCTTC.

The gene calls are TRBV11-2 and TRBJ2-7, with D uncertain. The CDR3 is made up of 12 amino acids. The V gene's germline CDR1 is SGHAT and CDR2 FQNNGV. V was pared by 5 bases and J by 5 bases, with 10 bases between. As DNA, the CDR3 is TGTGCCAGCAGCCCGACGGCAGACGAGCAGTACTTC. This sequence encodes CASSPTADEQYF.